One T cell receptor (beta chain) is described in this entry. Other DNA sequences in this specimen translate into the identical CDR3. The time point denotes: week 3, after first cycle of checkpoint inhibitor. The sample belongs to a study of blood T cell dynamics during melanoma immunotherapy. Repertoires were generated with immunoSEQ multiplex PCR, while TCRdb's copy carries only in-frame clones and drops some. The repertoire holds about 7,300 clones, with 70% to 85% as singletons. The CDR3 has 11 residues. Germline loops: CDR1 GTSNPN, CDR2 SVGIG (reference sequence). Trimming took 7 bases from V and 8 from J, leaving 14 bases between them.

The rearrangement links TRBV30 to TRBJ1-1; TRBD1 is a possible D gene (6 bases). This receptor was obtained from a human donor with melanoma. The material was blood, obtained from a patient treated with checkpoint blockade. This CDR3 reads CASRGGAEAFF. The CDR3 DNA sequence: TGTGCCTCCAGAGGGGGGGCCGAAGCTTTCTTT.